This TCR beta chain was found in a study of cytomegalovirus exposure and HLA in healthy donors. This clone came up once. Its cognate antigen is unknown. 60 Vbeta and 13 Jbeta primers were used in PCR. The protocol was immunoSEQ multiplex PCR, while the TCRdb copy is restricted to in-frame clones and leaves out a portion. Of roughly 140,000 clones in the sample, nearly 80% were seen once. The CDR3 extends over 14 amino acids. The V gene's germline CDR1 is SGHRS and CDR2 YFSETQ. Trimming left V 1 base short and J 1 base short, with 8 bases between. Study-wide points: A classifier reportedly called cytomegalovirus status with high sensitivity and specificity.

The sequenced sample was PBMCs. The clonotype originates from a male donor in good health and CMV-seronegative. The rearrangement links TRBV5-1 to TRBJ1-1; D remains unclear. The CDR3 is CASSLSRGNTEAFF. DNA for the CDR3: TGCGCCAGCAGCTTGTCGCGGGGGAACACTGAAGCTTTCTTT.